This passage covers 22 T cell receptor beta chains from one sample sequenced in a study of T cells in Graves' hyperthyroidism and ophthalmopathy. Amplification targeted TCR beta CDR3 regions from RNA transcripts. The HTBI primer set was used in a first-round RT-PCR of the TCR CDR3. TCRdb passed the multiplex PCR reads through MiXCR, listing each CDR3 protein once. Here the sample spans 450,000 to 700,000 distinct CDR3 sequences, 46% being singletons. Sequencing was carried out using peripheral blood or thyroid tissue (not recorded which). The receptor source for this set is an adult woman with Graves' disease, either hyperthyroidism or ophthalmopathy (not recorded which).

This clonotype has just a few counts. V is TRBV10-1 and J is TRBJ1-1; TRBD1 might be the D (6 bases). Germline CDR1 reads WNHNN; CDR2 reads SYGVQD (reference sequence). The V and J ends lost 3 bases and 1 base respectively, with 12 bases between them. This CDR3 is 15 amino acids long. The CDR3 loop is CASSDGGSGNTEAFF. The CDR3 coding sequence is TGCGCCAGCAGTGATGGGGGCAGCGGGAACACTGAAGCTTTCTTT.

The V and J genes are TRBV9 and TRBJ2-5, with 7 bases aligning to TRBD2. The CDR3 consists of 16 residues. V gave up 3 bases and J gave up 2 bases; unmatched junction bases: 10. In germline, CDR1 is SGDLS, CDR2 YYNGEE. Here the CDR3 DNA reads TGTGCCAGCAGCGGATCCCGGGACGGGGGGCAAGAGACCCAGTACTTC. Translation: CASSGSRDGGQETQYF.

The chain links TRBV5-1 to TRBJ1-1; no definite D call. Trimming took off 6 bases at V and 1 base at J, with 13 bases between the two ends. Germline CDR1 reads SGHRS; CDR2 reads YFSETQ. This CDR3 region has 14 residues. The CDR3 bases are TGCGCCAGCATCCCAACGACGGGGAACACTGAAGCTTTCTTT. This translates into CASIPTTGNTEAFF.

The table lists this clonotype with a few counts. One end of the junction does not line up with germline, which may come from a read error. The chain couples TRBV15 to TRBJ1-1; D call uncertain. This CDR3 region has 11 residues. Germline lookup yields CDR1 LNHNV and CDR2 YYDKDF (reference sequence). The CDR3 region has the DNA TGTGCCACCCGCAGGAACACTGAAGCTTTCTTT. It yields the protein CATRRNTEAFF.

The V gene is TRBV7-9, the J gene TRBJ2-5; D tentatively reads TRBD1 or TRBD2 (5 bases each). The germline V gene has CDR1 SEHNR and CDR2 FQNEAQ (reference sequence). The CDR3 consists of 14 residues. V was cut by 9 bases and J by 2 bases, with 16 bases left in between. CDR3: CARPGTLAQETQYF. The DNA of the CDR3 is TGTGCCAGACCCGGGACGCTGGCGCAAGAGACCCAGTACTTC.

Of note for this clonotype: A much larger clonotype is one base distant, so this may be a read error. The J gene is TRBJ1-1, the V gene TRBV4-1, with no clear D. This CDR3 has 15 amino acids. V gave up 0 bases and J gave up 0 bases, with 8 bases separating them. In germline, CDR1 is MGHRA, CDR2 YSYEKL. CDR3 region: CASSQDGSVNTEAFF. In DNA form, the CDR3 reads TGCGCCAGCAGCCAAGATGGATCAGTGAACACTGAAGCTTTCTTT.

This clonotype has a count of ten or more. This chain uses TRBV24-1 with TRBJ2-7; the match to TRBD2 covers 14 bases. CDR3 size: 17 residues. The junction had 4 bases not matched to a gene; V was cut back by 0 bases and J by 4 bases. CDR1 is KGHDR and CDR2 is SFDVKD in the germline V gene. CDR3 sequence reads: CATSDLGGLAGEYEQYF. The CDR3 nucleotides read TGTGCCACCAGTGATTTGGGGGGACTAGCGGGAGAATACGAGCAGTACTTC.

Of note for this clonotype: One junction end disagrees with the germline gene, perhaps due to a read error. V usage is TRBV20-1 and J usage is TRBJ2-6, with 8 bases identical to TRBD1. Germline CDR1 DFQATT, CDR2 SNEGSKA (reference sequence). The CDR3 covers 13 residues. CDR3 nucleotides: TGCAGTGCTACGACAGGGGCTGGTGTCACTGAAGCTTTC. Encoded protein: CSATTGAGVTEAF.

V and J are TRBV7-3 and TRBJ1-1; D gene unclear. Germline CDR1 SGHTA, CDR2 FQGTGA. V was pared by 2 bases and J by 1 base, with 8 bases between. This CDR3 has 14 amino acids. The CDR3 here is CASSLPRSNTEAFF. The CDR3 DNA reads as TGTGCCAGCAGCTTACCCAGGTCGAACACTGAAGCTTTCTTT.

This clonotype was counted at least ten times. The chain has TRBV9 and TRBJ1-2, with D possibly TRBD1 on 6 matching bases. The CDR3 sequence is 15 residues long. In germline, CDR1 is SGDLS, CDR2 YYNGEE. V lost 6 bases, J lost 7 bases, and 22 bases lay in between. CDR3 sequence (DNA): TGTGCCAGCACCTTCATGGACAGCGACGGGACTGGCTACACCTTC. This sequence encodes CASTFMDSDGTGYTF. The full variable domain, in which reference TRBV9 and TRBJ1-2 provide the parts outside the CDR3, is DSGVTQTPKHLITATGQRVTLRCSPRSGDLSVYWYQQSLDQGLQFLIQYYNGEERAKGNILERFSAQQFPDLHSELNLSSLELGDSALYFCASTFMDSDGTGYTFGSGTRLTVV.

The sample holds many counts of this clonotype. The chain has TRBV5-1 and TRBJ1-2; unclear D gene. Germline V lookup: CDR1 SGHRS, CDR2 YFSETQ. The length of the CDR3 is 12 residues. V dropped 8 bases and J dropped 8 bases, with 16 bases sitting between them. The chain's CDR3 is CASAPTFRGYTF. The CDR3 bases are TGCGCCAGTGCTCCCACTTTTAGAGGCTACACCTTC.

This clonotype has ten or more counts. This chain uses TRBV7-9 with TRBJ1-4; D gene uncertain. There are 13 residues in the CDR3. CDR1 is SEHNR and CDR2 is FQNEAQ in the germline V gene (reference sequence). V was cut by 5 bases and J by 8 bases, with 12 bases left in between. CDR3 DNA: TGTGCCAGCAGCCGATGGGAGGGAGAAAAACTGTTTTTT. Its protein is CASSRWEGEKLFF.

Turning to this clonotype: A much larger clonotype is one base distant, so this may be a read error. J is TRBJ2-7 and V is TRBV11-2; no clear D. The CDR3 is 11 amino acids. V was pared by 7 bases and J by 4 bases, with 8 bases between. Looked up from germline, CDR1 is SGHAT and CDR2 is FQNNGV. CDR3 region: CASITLYEQYF. CDR3 sequence (DNA): TGTGCCAGCATCACCCTTTACGAGCAGTACTTC.

In its sample, this clonotype was seen many times. The chain carries TRBV6-5 and TRBJ2-7, with a possible D match to TRBD2 (5 bases). Trimming removed 4 bases at V and 0 bases at J, with 7 bases between. CDR3 length equals 13 residues. Germline V lookup: CDR1 MNHEY, CDR2 SVGAGI. CDR3 protein: CASSSTNSYEQYF. Here the CDR3 DNA reads TGTGCCAGCAGTTCGACTAACTCCTACGAGCAGTACTTC.

This clonotype was seen repeatedly, ten times or more. The chain recombines TRBV6-6 with TRBJ1-4; 7 nucleotides agree with TRBD1. J gave up 4 bases and V 8 bases, and 10 bases lay outside the gene matches. Looked up from germline, CDR1 is MNHNY and CDR2 is SVGAGI (reference sequence). This CDR3 has 15 residues. The CDR3 here is CASRETGEHNEKLFF. CDR3 coding DNA: TGTGCCAGCCGAGAAACAGGGGAGCATAATGAAAAACTGTTTTTT.

The gene calls are TRBV24-1 and TRBJ1-5; D is ambiguous. In germline, CDR1 is KGHDR, CDR2 SFDVKD. The CDR3 runs to 15 residues. Trimming left V 7 bases short and J 0 bases short, with 12 bases between. CDR3 nucleotide sequence: TGTGCCACCAGCGCCGGCAGGCGTAGCAATCAGCCCCAGCATTTT. Translating gives CATSAGRRSNQPQHF.

This chain uses TRBV7-2 with TRBJ1-2, with D maybe TRBD1 (5 bases). This CDR3 contains 14 residues. V lost 8 bases, J lost 6 bases, and 19 bases lay in between. The germline V gene has CDR1 SGHTA and CDR2 FQGNSA. CDR3 region: CASGGAALVDGYTF. The CDR3 DNA follows: TGTGCCAGCGGAGGGGCAGCTCTGGTGGATGGCTACACCTTC.

This chain joins TRBV12-3 or TRBV12-4 and TRBJ1-4; 10 nucleotides line up with TRBD1. The CDR3 extends over 14 amino acids. Losses at the gene ends were 5 bases for V and 13 bases for J; bases not matched to a gene: 10. This chain's CDR3 is CASSPRTGGSVLFF. The CDR3 DNA sequence: TGTGCCAGCAGTCCTCGGACAGGGGGATCGGTACTGTTTTTT.

This clonotype was counted many times. CDR3 DNA: TGTGCCAGCAGCTTAGCCTTCCTCGAAGCTTTCTTT. Its protein is CASSLAFLEAFF. The genes are TRBV7-9 and TRBJ1-1; D is ambiguous. V gave up 0 bases and J gave up 8 bases, with 7 bases separating them. Per germline, CDR1 SEHNR and CDR2 FQNEAQ (reference sequence). This CDR3 spans 12 amino acids. Full variable domain (missing parts from reference TRBV7-9 and TRBJ1-1): DTGVSQNPRHKITKRGQNVTFRCDPISEHNRLYWYRQTLGQGPEFLTYFQNEAQLEKSRLLSDRFSAERPKGSFSTLEIQRTEQGDSAMYLCASSLAFLEAFFGQGTRLTVV.

With respect to this clonotype: A much larger clone is a single base away; this may be a read error. The CDR3: CSDRTVGYEAFF. In nucleotides, the CDR3 is TGCAGCGACCGGACAGTAGGGTACGAAGCTTTCTTT. The V and J genes are TRBV29-1 and TRBJ1-1; a weak D match, TRBD1 (6 bases). Trimming left V 7 bases short and J 8 bases short, with 17 bases between. Germline CDR1 SQVTM, CDR2 ANQGSEA. The CDR3 is 12 residues long. Full variable domain (remainder filled in from reference TRBV29-1 and TRBJ1-1): SAVISQKPSRDICQRGTSLTIQCQVDSQVTMMFWYRQQPGQSLTLIATANQGSEATYESGFVIDKFPISRPNLTFSTLTVSNMSPEDSSIYLCSDRTVGYEAFFGQGTRLTVV.

For this clonotype: The junction shows a germline mismatch at one end, possibly a read error. The chain has TRBV16 and TRBJ1-1; D may be TRBD1 (5 bases). The CDR3 sequence is 14 residues long. Germline loops: CDR1 KGHSY, CDR2 FQNENV. CDR3: CASSQGAQNAEAFF. In DNA form, the CDR3 reads TGTGCCAGCAGCCAAGGGGCGCAGAACGCTGAAGCTTTCTTC.

This clonotype appeared a few times. V usage is TRBV28 and J usage is TRBJ1-1; no clear D. Germline V gives CDR1 MDHEN, CDR2 SYDVKM. This CDR3 spans 12 amino acids. The ends were cut back, 10 bases at V and 1 base at J, with 10 bases in the middle. CDR3 sequence reads: CAIKGRNTEAFF. CDR3 coding DNA: TGTGCCATCAAGGGAAGGAACACTGAAGCTTTCTTT.